The rows below give T cell receptor beta chains drawn from one sample of a study of blood T cell repertoires in COVID-19. Sequenced by immunoSEQ multiplex PCR; TCRdb stores in-frame clones only, minus some. The sample includes about 58,000 clones, around 86% of them seen just once. The sequencing sample was made of peripheral blood. The receptors come from a human donor with active COVID-19. The donor label of this sample is uncertain. Both conserved end residues are part of each CDR3. A D gene is named only where the DNA matches it firmly. Clone size is given for some rows only: seen once, a few or many times, or a class if the clone is expanded.

j_call v_call cdr3_length clone_size d_call cdr3_nt cdr3_aa
TRBJ2-2 TRBV6-5 15 . . TGTGCCAGCAGACCCGGGGGTCAGAACACCGGGGAGCTGTTTTTT CASRPGGQNTGELFF
TRBJ2-1 TRBV5-5 13 . TRBD2 TGTGCCAGCAGCCGACTAGCGGTCAATGAGCAGTTCTTC CASSRLAVNEQFF
TRBJ2-7 TRBV7-9 13 . . TGTGCCAGCAGCTACGGACAGAGTTACGAGCAGTACTTC CASSYGQSYEQYF
TRBJ2-3 TRBV3-1/TRBV3-2 14 . . TGTGCCAGCAGACTGACTGGGAGCACAGATACGCAGTATTTT CASRLTGSTDTQYF
TRBJ1-2 TRBV18 14 . . TGTGCCAGCTCACCGAATGAGGGAAACTATGGCTACACCTTC CASSPNEGNYGYTF
TRBJ1-4 TRBV5-6 13 . . TGTGCCAGCAGCTTGGTCGGGGATGAAAAACTGTTTTTT CASSLVGDEKLFF
TRBJ2-3 TRBV5-1 12 . . TGCGCCAGCAGGGCCAGCACAGATACGCAGTATTTT CASRASTDTQYF
TRBJ1-1 TRBV5-4 15 . . TGTGCCAGCAGCCAGGACAGCCGCGTGAACACTGAAGCTTTCTTT CASSQDSRVNTEAFF
TRBJ1-3 TRBV7-9 10 few . TGTGCCAGCAGTCTAAACACCATATATTTT CASSLNTIYF
TRBJ2-5 TRBV12-3/TRBV12-4 13 few . TGTGCCAGCACCGGCGGGTTTTATGAGACCCAGTACTTC CASTGGFYETQYF